The source of this T cell receptor (beta chain) is a study of blood T cell repertoires in COVID-19. Overall study: The United States, Italy and Spain were the sources of the acute and convalescent COVID-19 samples. From T cells, B-cell-depleted T cells, or PBMCs came the material, which was cDNA or gDNA.

This CDR3 region has 17 residues. V gave up 5 bases and J gave up 2 bases; unmatched junction bases: 15. Germline V gene data show CDR1 as SGHRS and CDR2 as YFSETQ. The repertoire was sequenced with immunoSEQ multiplex PCR; TCRdb's copy has only in-frame clones and lacks some. The sample has 200,000 to 300,000 clones, more than 70% seen once. The chain joins TRBV5-1 to TRBJ2-7; 8 bases match TRBD1. The TCR sequence derives from a woman aged 50 to 60 with acute or convalescent COVID-19. Material: peripheral blood. In nucleotides, the CDR3 is TGCGCCAGCAGGCGAACCGGGACAGGCAATACCCCCTACGAGCAGTACTTC. As protein: CASRRTGTGNTPYEQYF.